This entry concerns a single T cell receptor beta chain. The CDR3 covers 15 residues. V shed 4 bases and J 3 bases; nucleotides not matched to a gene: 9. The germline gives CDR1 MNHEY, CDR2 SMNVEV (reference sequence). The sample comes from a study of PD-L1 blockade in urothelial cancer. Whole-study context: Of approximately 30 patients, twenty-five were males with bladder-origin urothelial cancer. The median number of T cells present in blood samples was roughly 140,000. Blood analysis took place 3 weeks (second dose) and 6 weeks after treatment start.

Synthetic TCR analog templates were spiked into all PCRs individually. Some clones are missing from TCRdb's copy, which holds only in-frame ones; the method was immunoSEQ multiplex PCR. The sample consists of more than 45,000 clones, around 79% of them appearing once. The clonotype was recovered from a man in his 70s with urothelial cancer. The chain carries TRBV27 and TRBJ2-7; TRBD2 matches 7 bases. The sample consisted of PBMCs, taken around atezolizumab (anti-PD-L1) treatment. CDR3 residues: CASSSPGTTYYEQYF. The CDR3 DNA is TGTGCCAGCAGTTCCCCCGGGACTACCTACTACGAGCAGTACTTC.